This T cell receptor (beta chain) comes out of a study of blood T cell repertoires in COVID-19. Study overall: From T cells, B-cell-depleted T cells, or PBMCs came the material, which was cDNA or gDNA.

V lost 4 bases and J lost 3; bases outside the gene matches: 6. The CDR3 is 17 residues long. Germline CDR1 and CDR2: SGHNT and YYREEE (reference sequence). The method was immunoSEQ multiplex PCR; TCRdb's version includes in-frame clones alone and lacks a portion of them. The sample has about 170,000 clones; 70% to 85% are singletons. V is TRBV5-4 and J is TRBJ2-2, with 13 bases fitting TRBD2. The receptor's source is a woman of 80 years or more with acute or convalescent COVID-19. Sequencing input: peripheral blood. This CDR3 reads CASSEGLAGADTGELFF. Written as DNA, the CDR3 is TGTGCCAGCAGCGAAGGACTAGCGGGAGCGGACACCGGGGAGCTGTTTTTT. The full variable domain, rest sourced from reference TRBV5-4 and TRBJ2-2, is ETGVTQSPTHLIKTRGQQVTLRCSSQSGHNTVSWYQQALGQGPQFIFQYYREEENGRGNFPPRFSGLQFPNYSSELNVNALELDDSALYLCASSEGLAGADTGELFFGEGSRLTVL.